This T cell receptor (beta chain) emerged from a study of long-term antiretroviral therapy in people with HIV. Investigators performed immunoSEQ version v3.0 at survey level. The assay was immunoSEQ multiplex PCR, and TCRdb's table has in-frame clones only and misses some. The sample gives about 36,000 clones, approximately 94% of which show up once; just over 3.5% is in the top ten. The sequenced sample was unsorted PBMCs, obtained 4.1 years after starting antiretroviral therapy. This receptor was identified in a woman between 45 and 60 years old with HIV.

For the CDR3, the DNA is TGTGCCAGCAGCTTAGGCGGGGGTTGGGAGACCCAGTACTTC. Its translation: CASSLGGGWETQYF. The chain combines TRBV7-9 with TRBJ2-5, with TRBD2 identical over 7 bases. The CDR3 is made up of 14 amino acids. The J segment lost 5 bases and the V segment lost 1 base, leaving 4 bases of the junction unmatched. Germline CDR1 and CDR2: SEHNR and FQNEAQ (reference sequence).